Each of the 3 T cell receptor beta chains below was sequenced from the same sample in a study of T cells in tuberculosis. Repertoires were generated with immunoSEQ multiplex PCR, while TCRdb's copy carries only in-frame clones and drops some. The sample shows around 35,000 clones, around 93% of them seen only once. Sequences were obtained from PBMCs. These receptors came from a donor between 10 and 35 years old with latent tuberculosis or without tuberculosis infection. Some clones in this sample may be carry-over from other donors' samples.

This rearrangement joins TRBV6-5 to TRBJ1-6; no firm D call. The ends were cut back, 6 bases at V and 6 bases at J, with 15 bases in the middle. CDR1 is MNHEY and CDR2 is SVGAGI in the germline V gene. The CDR3 loop spans 15 amino acids. CDR3 sequence (DNA): TGTGCCAGCAGCACCGACTCGGGTCTTAATTCACCCCTCCACTTT. Its protein is CASSTDSGLNSPLHF.

This chain links TRBV19 with TRBJ2-3; the D gene is possibly TRBD1 (5 bases). Germline loops: CDR1 LNHDA, CDR2 SQIVND (reference sequence). There are 16 residues in the CDR3. V was shortened by 7 bases and J by 0 bases, with 17 bases between the two germline ends. The CDR3 region is CASKGASPTSTDTQYF. CDR3 DNA: TGTGCCAGTAAAGGGGCTAGTCCTACTAGCACAGATACGCAGTATTTT.

The rearrangement uses TRBV6-6 and TRBJ1-1, with TRBD1 identical over 10 bases. Trimming cost V 2 bases and J 5 bases; bases outside gene matches: 8. This CDR3 contains 16 residues. Germline V CDR1 and CDR2: MNHNY, SVGAGI (reference sequence). CDR3 DNA: TGTGCCAGCAGTTACAGGAGACAGGGGGCGGGGACTGAAGCTTTCTTT. This gives the protein CASSYRRQGAGTEAFF.